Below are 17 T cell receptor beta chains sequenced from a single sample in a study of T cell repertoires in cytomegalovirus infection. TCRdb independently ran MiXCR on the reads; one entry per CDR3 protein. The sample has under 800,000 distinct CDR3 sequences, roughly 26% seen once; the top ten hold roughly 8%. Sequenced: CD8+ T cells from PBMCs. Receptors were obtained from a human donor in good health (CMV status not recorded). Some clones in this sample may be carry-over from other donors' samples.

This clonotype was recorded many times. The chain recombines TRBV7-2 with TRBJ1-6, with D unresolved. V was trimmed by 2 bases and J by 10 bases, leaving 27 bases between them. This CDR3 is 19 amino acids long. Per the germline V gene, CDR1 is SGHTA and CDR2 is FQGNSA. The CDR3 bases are TGTGCCAGCAGCTTATCCGGTTCAATTACGGTGGCAGTAGGCTCACCCCTCCACTTT. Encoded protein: CASSLSGSITVAVGSPLHF.

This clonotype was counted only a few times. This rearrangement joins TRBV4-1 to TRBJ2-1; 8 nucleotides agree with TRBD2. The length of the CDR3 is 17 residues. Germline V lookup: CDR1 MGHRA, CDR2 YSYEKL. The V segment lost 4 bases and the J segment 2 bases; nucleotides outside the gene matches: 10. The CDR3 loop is CASSPSGGGGPYNEQFF. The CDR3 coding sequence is TGCGCCAGCAGCCCCTCTGGAGGCGGGGGGCCCTACAATGAGCAGTTCTTC.

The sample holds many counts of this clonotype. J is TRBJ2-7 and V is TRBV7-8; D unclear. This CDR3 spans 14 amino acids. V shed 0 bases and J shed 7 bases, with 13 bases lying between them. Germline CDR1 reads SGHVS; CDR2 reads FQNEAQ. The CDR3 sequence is CASSLASLAKEQYF. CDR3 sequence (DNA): TGTGCCAGCAGCTTAGCGTCCCTGGCCAAGGAGCAGTACTTC.

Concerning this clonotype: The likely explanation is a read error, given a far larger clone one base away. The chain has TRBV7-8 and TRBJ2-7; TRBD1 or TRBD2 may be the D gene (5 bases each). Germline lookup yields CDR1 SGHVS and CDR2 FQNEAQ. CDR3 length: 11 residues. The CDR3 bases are TGTGTCAGCAGCTTTGGGGGCGAGCAGTACTTC. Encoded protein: CVSSFGGEQYF.

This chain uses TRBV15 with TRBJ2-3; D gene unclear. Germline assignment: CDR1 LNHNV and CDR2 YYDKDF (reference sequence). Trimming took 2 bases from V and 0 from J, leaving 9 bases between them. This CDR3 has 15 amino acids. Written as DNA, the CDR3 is TGTGCCACCAGCAGACAGGAATTCAGCACAGATACGCAGTATTTT. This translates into CATSRQEFSTDTQYF.

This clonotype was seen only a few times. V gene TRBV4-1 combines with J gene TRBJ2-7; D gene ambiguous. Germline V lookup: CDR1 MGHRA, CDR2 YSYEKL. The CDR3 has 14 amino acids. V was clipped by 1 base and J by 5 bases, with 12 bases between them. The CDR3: CASSQGPASHEQYV. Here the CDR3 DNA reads TGCGCCAGCAGCCAAGGGCCGGCAAGCCACGAGCAGTACGTC.

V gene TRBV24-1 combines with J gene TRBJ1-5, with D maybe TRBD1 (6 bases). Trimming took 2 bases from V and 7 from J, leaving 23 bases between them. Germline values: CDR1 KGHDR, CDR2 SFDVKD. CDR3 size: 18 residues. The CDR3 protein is CATSDSRKLQGWRQPQHF. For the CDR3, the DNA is TGTGCCACCAGTGATTCTCGAAAGCTACAGGGTTGGCGCCAGCCCCAGCATTTT.

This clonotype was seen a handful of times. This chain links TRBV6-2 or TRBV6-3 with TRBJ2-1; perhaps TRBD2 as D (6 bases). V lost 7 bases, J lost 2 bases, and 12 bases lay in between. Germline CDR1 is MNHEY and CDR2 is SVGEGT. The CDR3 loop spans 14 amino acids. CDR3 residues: CASTLGGAYNEQFF. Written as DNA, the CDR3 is TGTGCCAGCACCTTGGGGGGAGCCTACAATGAGCAGTTCTTC.

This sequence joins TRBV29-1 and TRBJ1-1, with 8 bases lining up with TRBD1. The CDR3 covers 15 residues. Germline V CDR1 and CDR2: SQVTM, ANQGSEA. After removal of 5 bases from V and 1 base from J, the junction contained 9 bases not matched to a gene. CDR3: CSVQDRDGKNTEAFF. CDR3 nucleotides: TGCAGCGTTCAGGACAGGGATGGCAAGAACACTGAAGCTTTCTTT. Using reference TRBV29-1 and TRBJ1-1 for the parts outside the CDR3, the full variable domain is SAVISQKPSRDICQRGTSLTIQCQVDSQVTMMFWYRQQPGQSLTLIATANQGSEATYESGFVIDKFPISRPNLTFSTLTVSNMSPEDSSIYLCSVQDRDGKNTEAFFGQGTRLTVV.

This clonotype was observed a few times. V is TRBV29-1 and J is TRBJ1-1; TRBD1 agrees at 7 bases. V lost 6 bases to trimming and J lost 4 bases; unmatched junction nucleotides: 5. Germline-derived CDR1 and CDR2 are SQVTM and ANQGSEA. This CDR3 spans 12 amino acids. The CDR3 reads CSVTGPPTEAFF. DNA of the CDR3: TGCAGCGTGACAGGGCCACCCACTGAAGCTTTCTTT. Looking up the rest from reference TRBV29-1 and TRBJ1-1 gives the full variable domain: SAVISQKPSRDICQRGTSLTIQCQVDSQVTMMFWYRQQPGQSLTLIATANQGSEATYESGFVIDKFPISRPNLTFSTLTVSNMSPEDSSIYLCSVTGPPTEAFFGQGTRLTVV.

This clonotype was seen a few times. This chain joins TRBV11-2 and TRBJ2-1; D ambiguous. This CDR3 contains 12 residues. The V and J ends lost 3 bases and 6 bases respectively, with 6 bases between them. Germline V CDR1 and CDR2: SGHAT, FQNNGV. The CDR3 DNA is TGTGCCAGCAGCTTTGTCCGCAATGAGCAGTTCTTC. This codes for CASSFVRNEQFF.

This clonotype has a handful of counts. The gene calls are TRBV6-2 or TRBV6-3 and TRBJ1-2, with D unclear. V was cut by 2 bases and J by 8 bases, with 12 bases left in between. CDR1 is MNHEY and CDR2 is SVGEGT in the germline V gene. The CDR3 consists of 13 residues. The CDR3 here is CASSYVGGNGYTF. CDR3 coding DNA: TGTGCCAGCAGTTACGTCGGTGGAAACGGCTACACCTTC.

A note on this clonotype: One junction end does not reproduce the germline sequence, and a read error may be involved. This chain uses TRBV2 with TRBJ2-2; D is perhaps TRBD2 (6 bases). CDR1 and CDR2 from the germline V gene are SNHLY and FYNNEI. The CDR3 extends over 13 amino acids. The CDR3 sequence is CAIRTDYTEELFF. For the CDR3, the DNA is TGTGCCATCAGGACGGACTACACCGAGGAGCTGTTTTTT.

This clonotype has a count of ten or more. This chain's CDR3 is CASSSSSVSTNEKLFF. In DNA, the CDR3 is TGTGCCAGCAGTTCTTCTTCGGTCTCAACTAATGAAAAACTGTTTTTT. V gene TRBV12-3 or TRBV12-4 combines with J gene TRBJ1-4; no firm D call. Trimming left V 4 bases short and J 0 bases short, with 12 bases between. This CDR3 comprises 16 residues.

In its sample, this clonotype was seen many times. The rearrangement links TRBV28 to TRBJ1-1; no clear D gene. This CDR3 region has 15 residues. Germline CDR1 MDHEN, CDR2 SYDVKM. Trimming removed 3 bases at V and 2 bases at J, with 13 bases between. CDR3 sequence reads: CASSFVTTGNTEAFF. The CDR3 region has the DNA TGTGCCAGCAGTTTCGTAACGACTGGAAACACTGAAGCTTTCTTT. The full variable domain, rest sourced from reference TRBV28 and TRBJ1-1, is DVKVTQSSRYLVKRTGEKVFLECVQDMDHENMFWYRQDPGLGLRLIYFSYDVKMKEKGDIPEGYSVSREKKERFSLILESASTNQTSMYLCASSFVTTGNTEAFFGQGTRLTVV.

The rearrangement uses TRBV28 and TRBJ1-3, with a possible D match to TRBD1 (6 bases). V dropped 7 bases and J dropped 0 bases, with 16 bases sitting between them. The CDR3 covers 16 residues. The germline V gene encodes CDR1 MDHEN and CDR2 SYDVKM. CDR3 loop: CASTFDRSSSGNTIYF. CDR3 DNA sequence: TGTGCCAGCACCTTCGACAGGTCGAGCTCTGGAAACACCATATATTTT.

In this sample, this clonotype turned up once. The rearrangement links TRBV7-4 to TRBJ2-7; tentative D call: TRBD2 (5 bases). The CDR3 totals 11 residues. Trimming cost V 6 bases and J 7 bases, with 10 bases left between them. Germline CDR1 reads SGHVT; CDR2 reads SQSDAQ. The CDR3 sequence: CASSSDFEQYV. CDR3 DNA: TGTGCCAGCAGTTCGGACTTTGAGCAGTACGTC.